This paragraph reports one TCR beta chain. The use of a sample-barcoded 5' primer and a J-beta primer mix characterized a second PCR of about 6 to 12 cycles. Each CDR3 protein gets one entry after TCRdb re-called the 5' RACE reads with MiXCR. The sample yields nearly 800,000 distinct CDR3 sequences, just over 55% seen once. The data belong to a study of blood T cells in healthy people across ages. This CDR3 contains 13 residues. The germline V gene has CDR1 ENHRY and CDR2 SYGVKD. V was shortened by 10 bases and J by 3 bases, with 16 bases between the two germline ends. This TCR was sampled from a man in his forties in good health. The chain employs TRBV10-3 and TRBJ2-7; D unresolved. The source material was blood. CDR3 nucleotide sequence: TGTGCCACCACCCCGGAACCCGACTACGAGCAGTACTTC. This gives the protein CATTPEPDYEQYF.